This T cell receptor (beta chain) originates from a study of identical twins. MiXCR, run by TCRdb on the 5' RACE reads, gives a single entry per CDR3 protein. This sample has about 200,000 distinct CDR3 sequences, with roughly a tenth found just once. Per germline, CDR1 MNHNS and CDR2 SASEGT. The CDR3 contains 16 residues. The ends were cut back, 2 bases at V and 4 bases at J, with 15 bases in the middle. What was sequenced was memory T cells sorted from blood. The TCR comes from a man in his forties or fifties in good health. The chain employs TRBV6-1 and TRBJ1-5; tentative D call: TRBD1 (5 bases). The CDR3 nucleotides read TGTGCCAGCAGTGAAACGAAGGCAGGGCGTAATCAGCCCCAGCATTTT. Protein product: CASSETKAGRNQPQHF.